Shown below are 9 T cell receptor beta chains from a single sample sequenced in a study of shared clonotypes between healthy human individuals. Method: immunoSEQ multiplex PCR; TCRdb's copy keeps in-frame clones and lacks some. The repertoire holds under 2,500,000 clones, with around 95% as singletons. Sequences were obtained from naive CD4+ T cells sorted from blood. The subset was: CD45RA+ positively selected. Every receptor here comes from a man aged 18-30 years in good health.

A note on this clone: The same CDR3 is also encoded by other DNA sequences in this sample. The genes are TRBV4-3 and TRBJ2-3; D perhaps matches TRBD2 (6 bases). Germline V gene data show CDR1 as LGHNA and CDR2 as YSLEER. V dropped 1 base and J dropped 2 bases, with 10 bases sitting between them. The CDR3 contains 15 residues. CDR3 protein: CASSQAGSSTDTQYF. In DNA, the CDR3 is TGCGCCAGCAGCCAAGCCGGGAGTTCCACAGATACGCAGTATTTT.

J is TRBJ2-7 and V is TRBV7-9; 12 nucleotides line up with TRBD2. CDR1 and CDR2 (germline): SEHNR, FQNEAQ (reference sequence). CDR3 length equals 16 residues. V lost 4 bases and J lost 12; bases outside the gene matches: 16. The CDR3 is CASSSVTGLAGSGRYF. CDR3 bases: TGTGCCAGCAGCTCAGTAACCGGACTAGCGGGATCGGGTCGGTACTTC.

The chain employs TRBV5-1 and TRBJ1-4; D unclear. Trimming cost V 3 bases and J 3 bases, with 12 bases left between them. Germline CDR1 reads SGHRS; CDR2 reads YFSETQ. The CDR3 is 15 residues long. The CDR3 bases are TGCGCCAGCAGCTCCACGGGGAGTTCTAATGAAAAACTGTTTTTT. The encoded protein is CASSSTGSSNEKLFF.

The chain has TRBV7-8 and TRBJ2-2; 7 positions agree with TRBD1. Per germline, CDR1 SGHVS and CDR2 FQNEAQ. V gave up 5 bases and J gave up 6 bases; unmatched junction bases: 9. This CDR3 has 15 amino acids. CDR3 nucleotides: TGTGCCAGCAGCCCTAAAACGGACAGGCCCGGGGAGCTGTTTTTT. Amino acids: CASSPKTDRPGELFF.

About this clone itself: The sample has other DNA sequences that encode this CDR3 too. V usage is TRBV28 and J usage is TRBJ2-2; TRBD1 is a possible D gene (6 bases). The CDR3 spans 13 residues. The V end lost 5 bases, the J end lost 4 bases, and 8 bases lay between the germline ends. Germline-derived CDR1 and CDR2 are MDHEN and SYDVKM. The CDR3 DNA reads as TGTGCCAGCAGTCTCAGGGGCACCGGGGAGCTGTTTTTT. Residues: CASSLRGTGELFF.

The DNA for the CDR3 is TGTGCCAACCACCCGACTGGACTAAGCACAGATACGCAGTATTTT. Its protein product is CANHPTGLSTDTQYF. The chain has TRBV7-9 and TRBJ2-3; D possibly corresponds to TRBD2 (6 bases). V lost 10 bases to trimming and J lost 0 bases, with 17 bases between them. CDR1 is SEHNR and CDR2 is FQNEAQ in the germline V gene (reference sequence). The CDR3 has 15 residues.

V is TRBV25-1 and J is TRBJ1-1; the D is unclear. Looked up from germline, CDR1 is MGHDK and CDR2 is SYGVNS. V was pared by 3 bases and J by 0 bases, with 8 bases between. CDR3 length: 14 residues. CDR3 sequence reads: CASSDQFLNTEAFF. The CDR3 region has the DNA TGTGCCAGCAGTGACCAGTTCCTGAACACTGAAGCTTTCTTT. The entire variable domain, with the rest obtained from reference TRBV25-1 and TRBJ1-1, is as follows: EADIYQTPRYLVIGTGKKITLECSQTMGHDKMYWYQQDPGMELHLIHYSYGVNSTEKGDLSSESTVSRIRTEHFPLTLESARPSHTSQYLCASSDQFLNTEAFFGQGTRLTVV.

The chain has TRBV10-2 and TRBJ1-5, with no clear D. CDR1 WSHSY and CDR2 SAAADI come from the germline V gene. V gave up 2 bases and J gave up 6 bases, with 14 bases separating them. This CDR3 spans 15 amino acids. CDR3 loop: CASSERRDLGQPQHF. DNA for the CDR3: TGCGCCAGCAGTGAGCGGAGAGATCTCGGTCAGCCCCAGCATTTT.

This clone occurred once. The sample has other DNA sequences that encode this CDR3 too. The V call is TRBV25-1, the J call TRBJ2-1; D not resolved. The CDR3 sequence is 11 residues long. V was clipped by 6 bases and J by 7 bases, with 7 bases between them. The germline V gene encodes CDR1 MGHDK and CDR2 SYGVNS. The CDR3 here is CASSVFNEQFF. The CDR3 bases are TGTGCCAGCAGCGTTTTTAATGAGCAGTTCTTC.